The text below deals with one T cell receptor (beta chain). Germline V CDR1 and CDR2: KGHDR, SFDVKD. The CDR3 spans 14 residues. V was shortened by 4 bases and J by 0 bases, with 6 bases between the two germline ends. A J-beta primer mix and a sample-barcoded 5' primer were used in a second PCR of roughly 7 to 12 cycles. Every individual sample yielded 2.5 million or more paired-end reads (each containing CDR3). MiXCR, run by TCRdb on the 5' RACE reads, gives a single entry per CDR3 protein. The table includes about 680,000 distinct CDR3 sequences, roughly 50% detected once. The data were obtained in a study of blood T cells in healthy people across ages.

Sequences were obtained from blood. The source is a woman aged 55-75 years in good health. The genes are TRBV24-1 and TRBJ2-1; maybe TRBD1 (5 bases). CDR3 bases: TGTGCCACCAGTGAAGGGGTCTCCTACAATGAGCAGTTCTTC. Translating gives CATSEGVSYNEQFF.